A selection of T cell receptor beta chains follows, all from one sample in a study of type 1 regulatory T cells. TCRdb redid the calling of the reads with MiXCR, one entry per CDR3 protein. The sample has tens of thousands of distinct CDR3 sequences, 60% to 80% seen once. Antigen specificity for these receptors is unknown. What was sequenced was cultured non-Tr1 T cells, either the whole culture or a sorted T cell fraction (not recorded which). Source of these receptors: a human donor in good health. Both conserved end residues are part of each CDR3. Each record gives: D gene, J gene, clone size, V gene, CDR3 protein, CDR3 DNA. D genes are given only for firm matches. Some rows have no size entry. The others give once, few or many, or a class for an expanded clone.

D: .
J: TRBJ1-2
size: .
V: TRBV7-2
CDR3: CASSLDEGGYTF
DNA: TGTGCCAGCAGCTTAGATGAGGGTGGCTACACCTTC

D: .
J: TRBJ2-4
size: .
V: TRBV7-2
CDR3: CASSLVRENIQYF
DNA: TGTGCCAGCAGCTTAGTCCGGGAAAACATTCAGTACTTC

D: .
J: TRBJ2-5
size: .
V: TRBV11-1
CDR3: CASSREGGQGWETQYF
DNA: TGTGCCAGCAGCCGAGAAGGCGGGCAGGGGTGGGAGACCCAGTACTTC

D: .
J: TRBJ2-7
size: .
V: TRBV6-5
CDR3: CASSPWDGSYEQYF
DNA: TGTGCCAGCAGTCCGTGGGACGGCTCCTACGAGCAGTACTTC

D: .
J: TRBJ2-1
size: once
V: TRBV7-6
CDR3: CASSLFLDTLYNEQFF
DNA: TGTGCCAGCAGCCTATTCCTGGATACACTTTACAATGAGCAGTTCTTC

D: .
J: TRBJ1-2
size: few
V: TRBV30
CDR3: CAWSKSEWGYTF
DNA: TGTGCCTGGAGTAAATCTGAATGGGGCTACACCTTC

D: .
J: TRBJ1-5
size: few
V: TRBV9
CDR3: CASSVRAGDQPQHF
DNA: TGTGCCAGCAGCGTACGGGCGGGGGATCAGCCCCAGCATTTT

D: .
J: TRBJ2-5
size: .
V: TRBV7-9
CDR3: CASSLSLPTQETQYF
DNA: TGTGCCAGCAGCTTAAGTCTGCCAACTCAAGAGACCCAGTACTTC

D: .
J: TRBJ2-1
size: .
V: TRBV7-3
CDR3: CASSPNGRTGEQFF
DNA: TGTGCCAGCAGCCCAAACGGGCGAACTGGTGAGCAGTTCTTC

D: TRBD2
J: TRBJ2-7
size: .
V: TRBV20-1
CDR3: CSAGGLAGGGQYF
DNA: TGCAGTGCTGGGGGACTAGCGGGAGGTGGGCAGTACTTC

D: .
J: TRBJ1-1
size: .
V: TRBV29-1
CDR3: CSVDSGTEAFF
DNA: TGCAGCGTTGATTCGGGCACTGAAGCTTTCTTT

D: .
J: TRBJ1-5
size: .
V: TRBV20-1
CDR3: CSVTIGNQPQHF
DNA: TGCAGTGTTACTATCGGCAATCAGCCCCAGCATTTT

D: .
J: TRBJ2-1
size: .
V: TRBV10-3
CDR3: CAISEGAGVYNEQFF
DNA: TGTGCCATCAGTGAGGGGGCGGGCGTCTACAATGAGCAGTTCTTC

D: .
J: TRBJ2-7
size: .
V: TRBV5-1
CDR3: CASSLPSGRDEQYF
DNA: TGCGCCAGCAGCTTACCCTCGGGCAGGGACGAGCAGTACTTC

D: .
J: TRBJ2-1
size: .
V: TRBV9
CDR3: CASIPEGADGYNEQFF
DNA: TGTGCCAGCATCCCCGAGGGAGCCGATGGCTACAATGAGCAGTTCTTC

D: .
J: TRBJ2-1
size: medium-sized
V: TRBV7-2
CDR3: CASSLAGRLNEQFF
DNA: TGTGCCAGCAGCTTAGCGGGGCGTTTGAATGAGCAGTTCTTC

D: .
J: TRBJ1-2
size: .
V: TRBV20-1
CDR3: CSARMGETRVTSGYTF
DNA: TGCAGTGCTAGAATGGGCGAGACGAGGGTAACGTCGGGCTACACCTTC

D: TRBD2
J: TRBJ2-7
size: .
V: TRBV20-1
CDR3: CSAPGLAGQHNTYEQYF
DNA: TGCAGTGCGCCGGGACTAGCGGGCCAACATAATACCTACGAGCAGTACTTC

D: .
J: TRBJ2-1
size: .
V: TRBV28
CDR3: CASHTPQGREQFF
DNA: TGTGCCAGCCACACGCCGCAGGGGCGTGAGCAGTTCTTC

D: .
J: TRBJ2-1
size: .
V: TRBV14
CDR3: CASSPSRGTLYNEQFF
DNA: TGTGCCAGCAGCCCCTCCAGGGGAACCCTCTACAATGAGCAGTTCTTC

D: .
J: TRBJ1-1
size: .
V: TRBV21-1
CDR3: CASSHNGGHTEAFF
DNA: TGTGCCAGCAGCCACAATGGGGGTCACACTGAAGCTTTCTTT

D: .
J: TRBJ1-2
size: .
V: TRBV10-1
CDR3: CASSENPQLYGYTF
DNA: TGCGCCAGCAGTGAGAACCCCCAACTATATGGCTACACCTTC

D: .
J: TRBJ1-1
size: .
V: TRBV12-2
CDR3: CASRLPRVGQGATEAFF
DNA: .

D: TRBD2
J: TRBJ2-2
size: .
V: TRBV5-1
CDR3: CASSLAVLAGGTGELFF
DNA: TGCGCCAGCAGCTTGGCCGTTCTAGCGGGAGGGACCGGGGAGCTGTTTTTT

D: .
J: TRBJ2-7
size: once
V: TRBV4-3
CDR3: CASSLDSAYEQYF
DNA: TGCGCCAGCAGCCTCGACAGCGCCTACGAGCAGTACTTC

D: TRBD1
J: TRBJ2-3
size: .
V: TRBV10-1
CDR3: CASSAVLQGLGTDTQYF
DNA: TGCGCCAGCAGTGCGGTATTACAGGGGCTAGGGACAGATACGCAGTATTTT

D: TRBD2
J: TRBJ2-3
size: .
V: TRBV12-5
CDR3: CASGLGGRTDTQYF
DNA: TGTGCTAGTGGCTTGGGGGGGAGAACAGATACGCAGTATTTT

D: .
J: TRBJ1-5
size: .
V: TRBV19
CDR3: CATWSGINQPQHF
DNA: TGTGCCACCTGGTCGGGGATTAATCAGCCCCAGCATTTT

D: TRBD2
J: TRBJ2-3
size: once
V: TRBV5-8
CDR3: CASSIPGLAGEYTQYF
DNA: TGTGCCAGCAGCATTCCGGGACTAGCGGGGGAATACACGCAGTATTTT

D: .
J: TRBJ2-7
size: .
V: TRBV6-1
CDR3: CASSEGESAGYEQYF
DNA: TGTGCCAGCAGTGAGGGGGAGTCGGCAGGGTACGAGCAGTACTTC

D: .
J: TRBJ2-1
size: many
V: TRBV29-1
CDR3: CSVELTAYNEQFF
DNA: TGCAGCGTCGAGCTGACAGCATACAATGAGCAGTTCTTC

D: TRBD1
J: TRBJ2-5
size: .
V: TRBV7-2
CDR3: CASSRGQEETQYF
DNA: TGTGCCAGCAGCCGGGGACAGGAAGAGACCCAGTACTTC

D: .
J: TRBJ2-7
size: .
V: TRBV5-1
CDR3: CASNDEQDEQYF
DNA: TGCGCCAGCAACGACGAACAGGACGAGCAGTACTTC

D: TRBD2
J: TRBJ2-3
size: .
V: TRBV20-1
CDR3: CSGWLAESTDTQYF
DNA: TGCAGTGGTTGGCTAGCGGAGAGCACAGATACGCAGTATTTT